Following are 5 T cell receptor beta chains from one sample sequenced in a study of OX40 agonist ivuxolimab in advanced cancers. Libraries were constructed by the immunoSEQ multiplex PCR assay. The clones in this table, taken by TCRdb from immuneACCESS, are in-frame only. Not every clone is retained; where verified, under half of the shortfall comes from an unresolved V gene, and the cause of the rest is unknown. Here the sample has under 20,000 clones; roughly four fifths occur a single time. The ten largest clones capture 10% to 15% of the sample. The sample consisted of CD4+ or CD8+ T cells sorted from blood, taken in a trial of the OX40 agonist ivuxolimab. Receptors were obtained from an adult with an advanced solid tumor such as melanoma, head and neck, liver or kidney cancer.

This chain uses TRBV15 with TRBJ1-3, with D possibly TRBD1 on 5 matching bases. Germline V gene sequence: CDR1 LNHNV, CDR2 YYDKDF (reference sequence). The ends were cut back, 0 bases at V and 8 bases at J, with 8 bases in the middle. This CDR3 is 13 amino acids long. The CDR3 reads CATSRDQGDTIYF. The CDR3 bases are TGTGCCACCAGCAGAGATCAGGGAGACACCATATATTTT.

The chain carries TRBV5-1 and TRBJ2-7; the match to TRBD2 covers 7 bases. Germline V gene lookup returns CDR1 SGHRS and CDR2 YFSETQ. Trimming cost V 0 bases and J 3 bases; bases outside gene matches: 3. The CDR3 loop spans 14 amino acids. The CDR3 DNA sequence: TGCGCCAGCAGCTTGGCCGGCGGGAGCTACGAGCAGTACTTC. Translation: CASSLAGGSYEQYF.

This clone was seen once. The rearrangement uses TRBV19 and TRBJ2-2; 9 bases line up with TRBD1. The CDR3 covers 13 residues. The V and J ends lost 7 bases and 8 bases, in that order; junction bases with no gene match: 5. Germline-derived CDR1 and CDR2 are LNHDA and SQIVND (reference sequence). The CDR3 loop reads CASKNRGQGELFF. The CDR3 region has the DNA TGTGCCAGTAAAAACAGGGGGCAAGGGGAGCTGTTTTTT. Complete variable domain (other parts from reference TRBV19 and TRBJ2-2): DGGITQSPKYLFRKEGQNVTLSCEQNLNHDAMYWYRQDPGQGLRLIYYSQIVNDFQKGDIAEGYSVSREKKESFPLTVTSAQKNPTAFYLCASKNRGQGELFFGEGSRLTVL.

V usage is TRBV4-1 and J usage is TRBJ2-7; D might be TRBD1 (5 bases). Deletions cut 0 bases from V and 4 bases from J, with 13 bases between. The CDR3 covers 15 residues. Per germline, CDR1 MGHRA and CDR2 YSYEKL. The CDR3 coding sequence is TGCGCCAGCAGCCAAGATCGGGTAGGGGTGTACGAGCAGTACTTC. The encoded protein is CASSQDRVGVYEQYF.

V usage is TRBV7-2 and J usage is TRBJ2-6; D is unresolved. V was shortened by 3 bases and J by 1 base, with 7 bases between the two germline ends. The CDR3 spans 15 residues. Germline CDR1 SGHTA, CDR2 FQGNSA. CDR3 sequence: CASSFDRSGANVLTF. CDR3 bases: TGTGCCAGCAGCTTTGATCGATCTGGGGCCAACGTCCTGACTTTC.